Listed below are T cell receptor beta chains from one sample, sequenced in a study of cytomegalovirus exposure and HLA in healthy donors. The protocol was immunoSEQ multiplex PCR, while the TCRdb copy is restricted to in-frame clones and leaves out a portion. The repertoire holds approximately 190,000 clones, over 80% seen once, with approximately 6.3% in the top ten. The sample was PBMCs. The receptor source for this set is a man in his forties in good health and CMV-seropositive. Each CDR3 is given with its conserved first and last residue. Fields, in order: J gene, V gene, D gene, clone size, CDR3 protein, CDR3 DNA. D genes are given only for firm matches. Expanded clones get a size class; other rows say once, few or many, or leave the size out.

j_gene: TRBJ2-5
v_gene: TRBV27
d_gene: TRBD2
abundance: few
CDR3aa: CASSSSYTGGQYF
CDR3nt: TGTGCCAGCAGTTCATCCTACACGGGGGGCCAGTACTTC

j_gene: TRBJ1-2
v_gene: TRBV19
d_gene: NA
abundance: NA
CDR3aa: CASSIGRGTHGYTF
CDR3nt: TGTGCCAGTAGTATTGGTCGCGGCACCCATGGCTACACCTTC

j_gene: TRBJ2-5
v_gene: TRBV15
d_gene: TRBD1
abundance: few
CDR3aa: CAADRFRDSQETQYF
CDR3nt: TGTGCCGCAGACCGATTCCGGGACAGTCAAGAGACCCAGTACTTC

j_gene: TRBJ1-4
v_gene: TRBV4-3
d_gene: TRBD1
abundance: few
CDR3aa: CASSQGTGETNEKLFF
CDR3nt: TGCGCCAGCAGCCAGGGGACAGGGGAAACTAATGAAAAACTGTTTTTT

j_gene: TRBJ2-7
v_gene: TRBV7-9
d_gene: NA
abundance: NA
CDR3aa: CASRPRLNSYEQYF
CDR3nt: TGTGCCAGCAGGCCTAGGCTGAACTCCTACGAGCAGTACTTC

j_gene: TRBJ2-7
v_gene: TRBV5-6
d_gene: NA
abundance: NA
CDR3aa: CASSSTGYEQYF
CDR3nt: TGTGCCAGCAGCTCGACAGGATACGAGCAGTACTTC

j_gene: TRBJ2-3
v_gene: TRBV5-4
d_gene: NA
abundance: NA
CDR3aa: CASSLDFATQYF
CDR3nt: TGTGCCAGCAGCTTGGACTTCGCTACGCAGTATTTT

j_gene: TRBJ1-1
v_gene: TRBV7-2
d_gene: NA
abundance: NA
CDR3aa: CASSLDGGMNTEAFF
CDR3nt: TGTGCCAGCAGCTTAGACGGGGGAATGAACACTGAAGCTTTCTTT

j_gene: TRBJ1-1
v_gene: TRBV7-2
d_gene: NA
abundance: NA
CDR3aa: CASSLGSGGLFTEAFF
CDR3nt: TGTGCCAGCAGCTTGGGGTCCGGAGGGCTATTCACTGAAGCTTTCTTT

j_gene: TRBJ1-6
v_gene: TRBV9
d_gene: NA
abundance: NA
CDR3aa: CASSADWSGNSPLHF
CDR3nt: TGTGCCAGCAGCGCTGACTGGTCAGGGAATTCACCCCTCCACTTT

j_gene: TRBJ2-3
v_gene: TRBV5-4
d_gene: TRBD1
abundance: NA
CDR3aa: CASSRMDRVDTDTQYF
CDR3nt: TGTGCCAGCAGCAGGATGGACAGGGTCGACACAGATACGCAGTATTTT

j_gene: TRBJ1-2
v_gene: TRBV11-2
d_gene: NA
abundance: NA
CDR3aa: CASSSRGSYGYTF
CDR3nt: TGTGCCAGCAGCTCACGAGGAAGCTATGGCTACACCTTC

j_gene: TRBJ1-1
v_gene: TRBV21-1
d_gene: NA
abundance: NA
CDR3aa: CASSMQGTEAFF
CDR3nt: TGTGCCAGCAGCATGCAGGGCACTGAAGCTTTCTTT

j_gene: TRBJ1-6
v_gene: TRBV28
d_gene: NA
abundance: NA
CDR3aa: CASSPGLYNSPLHF
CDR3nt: TGTGCCAGCAGTCCGGGACTATATAATTCACCCCTCCACTTT

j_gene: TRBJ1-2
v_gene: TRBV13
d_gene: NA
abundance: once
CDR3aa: CASSLAPGQVINYGYTF
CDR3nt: TGTGCCAGCAGCTTGGCCCCTGGTCAGGTGATTAACTATGGCTACACCTTC

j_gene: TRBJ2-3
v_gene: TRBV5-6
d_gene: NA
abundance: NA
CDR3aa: CASSLGVGQGDTQYF
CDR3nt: TGTGCCAGCAGCTTGGGCGTGGGGCAGGGAGATACGCAGTATTTT

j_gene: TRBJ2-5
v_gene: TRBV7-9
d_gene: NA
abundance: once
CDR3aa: CASSLSGRETQYF
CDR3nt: TGTGCCAGCAGCTTATCAGGAAGGGAGACCCAGTACTTC

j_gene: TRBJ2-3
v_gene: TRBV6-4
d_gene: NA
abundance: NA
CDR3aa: CARPRGATDTQYF
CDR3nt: TGTGCCAGGCCTCGGGGGGCTACAGATACGCAGTATTTT

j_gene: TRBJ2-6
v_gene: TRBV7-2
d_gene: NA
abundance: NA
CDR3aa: CASSQATSGANVLTF
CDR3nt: TGTGCCAGCAGCCAAGCCACTTCTGGGGCCAACGTCCTGACTTTC

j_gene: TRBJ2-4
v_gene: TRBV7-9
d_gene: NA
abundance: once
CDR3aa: CASSLGRGAKNIQYF
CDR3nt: TGTGCCAGCAGCTTAGGGAGGGGAGCCAAAAACATTCAGTACTTC

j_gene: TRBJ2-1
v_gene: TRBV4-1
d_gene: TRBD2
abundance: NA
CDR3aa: CASSQDSERGGNEQFF
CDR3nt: TGCGCCAGCAGCCAAGATAGCGAGCGGGGGGGCAATGAGCAGTTCTTC

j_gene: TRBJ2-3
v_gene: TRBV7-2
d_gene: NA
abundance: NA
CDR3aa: CASSSTGVPGDTQYF
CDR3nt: TGTGCCAGCAGCTCCACCGGGGTACCTGGGGATACGCAGTATTTT

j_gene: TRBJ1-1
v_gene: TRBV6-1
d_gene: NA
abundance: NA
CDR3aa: CASIQVAVMNTEAFF
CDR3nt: TGTGCCAGCATCCAAGTGGCAGTAATGAACACTGAAGCTTTCTTT

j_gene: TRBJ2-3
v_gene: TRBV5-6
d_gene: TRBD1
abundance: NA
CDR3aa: CASSPGQGADTQYF
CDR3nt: TGTGCCAGCAGCCCGGGACAGGGGGCTGATACGCAGTATTTT

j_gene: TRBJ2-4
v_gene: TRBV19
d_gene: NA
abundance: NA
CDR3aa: CASSGQSKAKNIQYF
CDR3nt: TGTGCCAGTAGTGGGCAGAGCAAGGCCAAAAACATTCAGTACTTC

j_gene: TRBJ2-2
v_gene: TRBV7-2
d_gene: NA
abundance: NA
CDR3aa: CASSLVFASGELFF
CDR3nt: TGTGCCAGCAGCCTAGTATTCGCGAGCGGGGAGCTGTTTTTT

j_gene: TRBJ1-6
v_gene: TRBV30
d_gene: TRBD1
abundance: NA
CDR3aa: CAWSVGRGWSPLHF
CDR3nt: TGTGCCTGGAGTGTGGGCAGGGGGTGGTCACCCCTCCACTTT

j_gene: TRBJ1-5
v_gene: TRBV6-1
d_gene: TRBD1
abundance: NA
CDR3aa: CASSETWDRLKRNQPQHF
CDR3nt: TGTGCCAGCAGTGAAACCTGGGACAGGCTGAAACGCAATCAGCCCCAGCATTTT

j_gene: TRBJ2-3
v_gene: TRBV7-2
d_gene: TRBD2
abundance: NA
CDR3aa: CASSLWPSGGASDTQYF
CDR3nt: TGTGCCAGCAGCTTATGGCCTAGCGGGGGGGCTTCAGATACGCAGTATTTT

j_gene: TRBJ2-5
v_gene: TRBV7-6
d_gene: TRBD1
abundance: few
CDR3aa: CASGGQGSETQYF
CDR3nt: TGTGCCAGCGGGGGACAGGGTAGCGAGACCCAGTACTTC

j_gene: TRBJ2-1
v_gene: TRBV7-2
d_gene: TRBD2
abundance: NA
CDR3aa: CASSLAGRANEQFF
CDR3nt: TGTGCCAGCAGCCTAGCGGGCAGGGCCAATGAGCAGTTCTTC

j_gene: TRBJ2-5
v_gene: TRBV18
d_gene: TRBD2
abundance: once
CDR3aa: CASSPSLAGETQYF
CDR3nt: TGTGCCAGCTCACCATCGCTAGCGGGGGAGACCCAGTACTTC

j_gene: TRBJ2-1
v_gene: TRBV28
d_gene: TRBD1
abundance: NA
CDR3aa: CASSLSGQGAVEQFF
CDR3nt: TGTGCCAGCAGTTTATCGGGACAGGGGGCGGTTGAGCAGTTCTTC

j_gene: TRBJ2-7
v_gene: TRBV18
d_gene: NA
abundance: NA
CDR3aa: CASFPGASGTHEQYF
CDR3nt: TGTGCCAGCTTTCCCGGGGCGTCAGGGACTCACGAGCAGTACTTC

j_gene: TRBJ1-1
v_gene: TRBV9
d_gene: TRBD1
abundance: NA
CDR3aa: CASSLTGMDTEAFF
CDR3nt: TGTGCCAGCAGCCTGACAGGGATGGACACTGAAGCTTTCTTT

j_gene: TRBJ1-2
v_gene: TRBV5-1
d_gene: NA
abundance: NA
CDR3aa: CASSLEGGGGYTF
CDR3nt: TGCGCCAGCAGCTTGGAGGGAGGAGGTGGCTACACCTTC

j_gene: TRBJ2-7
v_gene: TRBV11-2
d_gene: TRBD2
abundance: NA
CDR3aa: CASSWGRRGGGQYEQYF
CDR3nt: TGTGCCAGCAGCTGGGGCCGGAGGGGCGGGGGGCAATACGAGCAGTACTTC

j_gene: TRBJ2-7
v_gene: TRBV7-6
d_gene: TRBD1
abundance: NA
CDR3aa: CASSLAGQGTGEQYF
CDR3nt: TGTGCCAGCAGCTTAGCGGGACAGGGAACTGGCGAGCAGTACTTC

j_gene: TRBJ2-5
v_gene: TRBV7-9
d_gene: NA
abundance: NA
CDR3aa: CASSLVGGSETQYF
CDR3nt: TGTGCCAGCAGCTTAGTTGGGGGCTCTGAGACCCAGTACTTC

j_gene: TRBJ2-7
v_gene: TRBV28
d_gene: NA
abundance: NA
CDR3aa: CASRGSAAYEQYF
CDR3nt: TGTGCCAGCCGTGGTAGCGCTGCCTACGAGCAGTACTTC

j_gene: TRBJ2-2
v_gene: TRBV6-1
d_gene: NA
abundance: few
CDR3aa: CASRSSVSNTGELFF
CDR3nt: TGTGCCAGCAGGTCGTCCGTATCGAACACCGGGGAGCTGTTTTTT